This T cell receptor beta chain derives from a study of T-cell memory formation after mild COVID-19. Study-wide background: TCR clusters were mostly donor specific.

Sample barcodes and UMIs were carried by the TCR alpha and TCR beta cDNA libraries that 5'RACE generated with constant-segment primers. TCRdb recomputed calls from the 5' RACE reads with MiXCR, one row per CDR3 protein. The sample yields about 470,000 distinct CDR3 sequences, 18% seen once. This clonotype was detected only a few times. Deletions cut 11 bases from V and 0 bases from J, with 25 bases between. Germline lookup yields CDR1 ENHRY and CDR2 SYGVKD. This CDR3 is built from 18 residues. The chain is built from TRBV10-3 and TRBJ2-2; D remains ambiguous. The sample taken for sequencing was PBMCs or a T cell subset sorted from them (not recorded which). This sequence was found in an adult woman who had mild COVID-19 (a few samples of this study predate the infection). Cell type and time point are not known. The CDR3 region has the DNA TGTGCCTCTTCTCGCCCGTATACACATTCCGCGAACACCGGGGAGCTGTTTTTT. It translates to CASSRPYTHSANTGELFF.